The text below deals with one T cell receptor beta chain. This clone's antigen is unknown. Base qualities are not at hand, and no much larger clone is one base apart. These data originate in a study of T cell responses to AZD1222 COVID-19 vaccine (dated by TCRdb to 2020 to 2022). Broadly, across the study: A total of approximately 250 trial participants underwent TCR sequencing, of whom about 200 had received two doses of AZD1222 and roughly 26 had received two doses of the MenACWY control vaccine. Trial participants were enrolled into age subgroups of 18-55, 56-69 and 70-plus years, which contained about 150, 28 and 57 TCR-sequenced participants, respectively.

In light of the paper, this sample's time point label describes: sample from adult after SARS-CoV-2 infection, after symptom onset. A couple of convalescent COVID-19 patients, sampled after symptom onset from adults with prior SARS-CoV-2 infection, were also TCR-sequenced for comparison. The CDR3 runs 12 amino acids, cysteine and phenylalanine included. Of the read, only the CDR3 DNA is kept; its 36 bases are in frame from base 1. Trimming costs V 6 bases and J 0 bases, and their ends lie 7 bases apart. The CDR1 and CDR2 encoded by the germline V gene (reference sequence) are SGHKS and YYEKEE. Here is what the overall study found, with its caveats: Because no samples from the day 14 peak response were available, repertoires could be characterized only after the peak T cell response. Reportedly, close to half of the unique spike-specific TCRs recognized epitopes lying outside the regions that are mutated in the B.1.351 and B.1.1.7 variants. The 56-69-year group was small, and its depth increase did not reach significance, likely because of low power. The vaccine-associated CD4 TCRs covered the entire spike protein, and the dominant responses fell in regions 160-218 and 743-854. Conclusions about previously exposed vaccinees are limited, since just 5 or 6 AZD1222 recipients were seropositive for SARS-CoV-2 at baseline. A significant rise in spike-specific TCR breadth and depth was observed after two AZD1222 doses relative to day 0 and relative to MenACWY recipients. Most participants were white British and females outnumbered males, and the authors suggested that clonal diversity may have been underestimated.

The CDR3 regions of human TCRbeta chains were analyzed by immunosequencing. The original methods were these. Repertoire TCRs were matched against a reference library of SARS-CoV-2-specific TCRs generated with the MIRA antigen-specificity platform. Breadth was defined as the fraction of unique TCRs that were SARS-CoV-2-associated. Depth was defined as the fraction of total T cells that were SARS-CoV-2-associated. Using the MIRA data, each spike-specific TCR was mapped to the spike region that the TCR reacts to and placed in a CD4 or CD8 class. Log10-transformed breadth and depth values were compared by one-way ANOVA with Sidak's multiple comparisons tests. The clones in this table, taken by TCRdb from immuneACCESS, are in-frame only. Not every clone is retained; where verified, under half of the shortfall comes from an unresolved V gene, and the cause of the rest is unknown. V and J calls plus clone size are reproduced from that table; the DNA served to infer D and trimming. Here the sample has 150,000 or so clones; around 85% occur a single time. In total, the top ten clones hold roughly 6.9% of the sample.

The specimen comprised peripheral blood, sampled after recovery from COVID-19. The sequence came from an adult who had recovered from COVID-19. This chain joins TRBV5-5 to TRBJ2-7; a weak D assignment points to TRBD2 (5 bases agree). The nucleotides read TGTGCCAGCATGGCGGGCTCCTACGAGCAGTACTTC. This gives the protein CASMAGSYEQYF.